This TCR beta chain was sequenced during a study of response to subunit inactivated influenza vaccine. Study-wide findings and caveats: Every seasonal influenza vaccination brings in few new T cells, the authors suggested.

Comments on this clonotype: Antigen unknown.

TCRdb fed the RT-PCR reads into MiXCR, producing one record per CDR3 protein. The sample comprises 300,000 to 350,000 distinct CDR3 sequences, 20% to 25% of which are singletons, and 10% rests with the top ten. This receptor was identified in a man aged 50-75 years who received an inactivated influenza vaccine. This specimen was PBMCs from blood, taken roughly 20 months after vaccination.

Here the CDR3 reads CASSIPVGLGTDTQYF. For the CDR3, the DNA is TGTGCCAGCTCCATACCCGTCGGGTTGGGCACAGATACGCAGTATTTT. The chain joins TRBV18 to TRBJ2-3; D ambiguous. This CDR3 is built from 16 residues. Trimming removed 6 bases at V and 1 base at J, with 17 bases between. Germline lookup yields CDR1 KGHSH and CDR2 LQKENI.